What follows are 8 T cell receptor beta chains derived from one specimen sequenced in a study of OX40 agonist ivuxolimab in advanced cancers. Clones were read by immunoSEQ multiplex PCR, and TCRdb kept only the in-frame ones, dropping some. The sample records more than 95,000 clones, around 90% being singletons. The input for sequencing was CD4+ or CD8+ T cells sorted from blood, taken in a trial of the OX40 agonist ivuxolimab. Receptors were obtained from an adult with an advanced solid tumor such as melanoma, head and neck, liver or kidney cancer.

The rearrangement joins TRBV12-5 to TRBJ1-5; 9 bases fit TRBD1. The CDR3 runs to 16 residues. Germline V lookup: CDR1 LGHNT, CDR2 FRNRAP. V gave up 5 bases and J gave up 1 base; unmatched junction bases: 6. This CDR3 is CASGPGTGRSNQPQHF. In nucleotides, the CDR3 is TGTGCTAGTGGTCCCGGGACAGGGAGAAGCAATCAGCCCCAGCATTTT.

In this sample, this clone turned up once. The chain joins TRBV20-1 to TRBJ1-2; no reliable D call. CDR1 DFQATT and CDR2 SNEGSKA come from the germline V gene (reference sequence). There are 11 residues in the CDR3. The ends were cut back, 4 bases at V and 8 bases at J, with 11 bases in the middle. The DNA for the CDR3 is TGCAGTGCTACTGGGAGAAAGGGCTACACCTTC. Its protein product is CSATGRKGYTF.

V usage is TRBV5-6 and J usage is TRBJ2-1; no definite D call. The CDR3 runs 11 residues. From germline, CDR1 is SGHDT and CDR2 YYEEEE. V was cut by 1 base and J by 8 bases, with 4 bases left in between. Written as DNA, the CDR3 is TGTGCCAGCAGCTTGATGGATGAGCAGTTCTTC. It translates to CASSLMDEQFF. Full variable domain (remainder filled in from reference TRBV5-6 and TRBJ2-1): DAGVTQSPTHLIKTRGQQVTLRCSPKSGHDTVSWYQQALGQGPQFIFQYYEEEERQRGNFPDRFSGHQFPNYSSELNVNALLLGDSALYLCASSLMDEQFFGPGTRLTVL.

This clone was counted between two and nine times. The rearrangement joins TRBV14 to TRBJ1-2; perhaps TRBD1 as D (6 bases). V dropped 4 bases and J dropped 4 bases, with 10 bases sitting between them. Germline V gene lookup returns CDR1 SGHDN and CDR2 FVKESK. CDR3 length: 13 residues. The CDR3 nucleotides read TGTGCCAGCAGCCCGGGGGCCCTCTATGGCTACACCTTC. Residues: CASSPGALYGYTF. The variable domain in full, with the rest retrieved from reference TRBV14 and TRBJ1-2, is EAGVTQFPSHSVIEKGQTVTLRCDPISGHDNLYWYRRVMGKEIKFLLHFVKESKQDESGMPNNRFLAERTGGTYSTLKVQPAELEDSGVYFCASSPGALYGYTFGSGTRLTVV.

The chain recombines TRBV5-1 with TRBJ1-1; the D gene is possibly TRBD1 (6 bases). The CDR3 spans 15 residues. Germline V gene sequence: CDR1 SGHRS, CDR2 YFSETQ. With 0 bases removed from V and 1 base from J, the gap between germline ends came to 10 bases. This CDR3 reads CASSLARGQNTEAFF. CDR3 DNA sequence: TGCGCCAGCAGCTTGGCTCGGGGACAGAACACTGAAGCTTTCTTT.

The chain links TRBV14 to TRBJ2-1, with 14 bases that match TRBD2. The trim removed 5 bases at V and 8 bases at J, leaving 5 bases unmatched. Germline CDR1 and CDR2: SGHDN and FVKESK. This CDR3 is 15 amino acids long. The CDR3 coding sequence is TGTGCCAGCAGCGCGGGACTAGCGGGAGTTCATGAGCAGTTCTTC. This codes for CASSAGLAGVHEQFF.

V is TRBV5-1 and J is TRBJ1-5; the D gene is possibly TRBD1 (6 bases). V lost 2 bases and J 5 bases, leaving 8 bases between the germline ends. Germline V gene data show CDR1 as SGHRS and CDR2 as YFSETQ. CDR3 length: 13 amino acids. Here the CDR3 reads CASSFEGDQPQHF. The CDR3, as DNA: TGCGCCAGCAGCTTTGAGGGGGATCAGCCCCAGCATTTT. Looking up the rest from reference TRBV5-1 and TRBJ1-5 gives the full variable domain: KAGVTQTPRYLIKTRGQQVTLSCSPISGHRSVSWYQQTPGQGLQFLFEYFSETQRNKGNFPGRFSGRQFSNSRSEMNVSTLELGDSALYLCASSFEGDQPQHFGDGTRLSIL.

The CDR3 is CASSIGSGQGRYEQYF. In DNA, the CDR3 is TGTGCCAGTAGTATAGGATCTGGGCAGGGCCGTTACGAGCAGTACTTC. V usage is TRBV19 and J usage is TRBJ2-7; tentative D call: TRBD1 (5 bases). V lost 1 base and J 4 bases, leaving 17 bases between the germline ends. This CDR3 has 16 residues. Germline values: CDR1 LNHDA, CDR2 SQIVND (reference sequence).